Each of the 10 T cell receptor beta chains below was sequenced from the same sample in a study of cytotoxic CD8 clonotypes in ibrutinib-treated CLL. Method: immunoSEQ multiplex PCR; TCRdb's copy keeps in-frame clones and lacks some. The table has some 170,000 clones, about 88% seen once. The sequencing used PBMCs, collected at disease progression, from a patient treated with ibrutinib. The origin of the receptors is a human donor with chronic lymphocytic leukemia.

This chain uses TRBV2 with TRBJ1-1; D is unresolved. V shed 5 bases and J shed 7 bases, with 11 bases lying between them. Germline CDR1 and CDR2: SNHLY and FYNNEI. The CDR3 is 12 residues long. The CDR3 sequence is CASSSWSGEAFF. Written as DNA, the CDR3 is TGTGCCAGCAGTTCGTGGTCTGGTGAAGCTTTCTTT.

This clone was observed a single time. The chain has TRBV6-6 and TRBJ1-2, with D unresolved. The V gene's germline CDR1 is MNHNY and CDR2 SVGAGI (reference sequence). V lost 6 bases and J lost 3, with 17 bases in between. CDR3 length: 15 amino acids. The CDR3 coding sequence is TGTGCCAGCAGGGGTTCCGGGAGAGTGGACTATGGCTACACCTTC. This gives the protein CASRGSGRVDYGYTF.

This clone was seen a single time. The V and J genes are TRBV6-5 and TRBJ1-4; D not certain. The V gene's germline CDR1 is MNHEY and CDR2 SVGAGI. V was shortened by 7 bases and J by 10 bases, with 16 bases between the two germline ends. The CDR3 is 13 amino acids. The CDR3 DNA sequence: TGTGCCAGCACCCCTGGGAGGGAGGGAAAACTGTTTTTT. Translating gives CASTPGREGKLFF.

The chain employs TRBV9 and TRBJ1-1; 7 nucleotides line up with TRBD1. Germline V gene lookup returns CDR1 SGDLS and CDR2 YYNGEE. V dropped 0 bases and J dropped 4; count of bases not matched to a gene: 3. The CDR3 extends over 14 amino acids. CDR3 region: CASSVDAGGTEAFF. The CDR3 region has the DNA TGTGCCAGCAGCGTAGACGCAGGGGGCACTGAAGCTTTCTTT.

The rearrangement uses TRBV28 and TRBJ2-3; D is perhaps TRBD1 (6 bases). In germline, CDR1 is MDHEN, CDR2 SYDVKM. V lost 6 bases and J lost 2, with 27 bases in between. The CDR3 runs 19 residues. The CDR3 loop is CASSLTTGSFSVNTDTQYF. CDR3 sequence (DNA): TGTGCCAGCAGCTTGACGACAGGTAGTTTTTCGGTTAACACAGATACGCAGTATTTT.

The chain has TRBV29-1 and TRBJ2-2; 10 nucleotides align to TRBD1. Germline CDR1 and CDR2: SQVTM and ANQGSEA. The trim removed 3 bases at V and 5 bases at J, leaving 6 bases unmatched. This CDR3 has 15 residues. The CDR3: CSVEFVGQGTGELFF. The CDR3 DNA is TGCAGCGTTGAGTTCGTGGGACAGGGGACCGGGGAGCTGTTTTTT.

This chain connects TRBV13 to TRBJ2-3; 11 bases map to TRBD2. The V segment lost 5 bases and the J segment 2 bases; nucleotides outside the gene matches: 12. Germline CDR1 and CDR2: PRHDT and FYEKMQ (reference sequence). The CDR3 length is 18 residues. The CDR3 sequence: CASSTFSSGRRYTDTQYF. DNA for the CDR3: TGTGCCAGCAGCACCTTTTCTAGCGGGAGGCGGTACACAGATACGCAGTATTTT.

This clone was recorded a few times. DNA of the CDR3: TGTGCCAGTAGTATAAAAGATACGCAGTATTTT. Its protein product is CASSIKDTQYF. The chain carries TRBV19 and TRBJ2-3; D is ambiguous. V was shortened by 2 bases and J by 5 bases, with 2 bases between the two germline ends. The CDR3 is made up of 11 amino acids. In germline, CDR1 is LNHDA, CDR2 SQIVND (reference sequence). Using reference TRBV19 and TRBJ2-3 for the parts outside the CDR3, the full variable domain is DGGITQSPKYLFRKEGQNVTLSCEQNLNHDAMYWYRQDPGQGLRLIYYSQIVNDFQKGDIAEGYSVSREKKESFPLTVTSAQKNPTAFYLCASSIKDTQYFGPGTRLTVL.

V gene TRBV2 combines with J gene TRBJ1-1; the match to TRBD1 covers 8 bases. The CDR3 is 18 residues long. CDR1 and CDR2 (germline): SNHLY, FYNNEI. Germline trimming cut 3 bases from V and 0 bases from J; bases unmatched to any gene: 12. The CDR3 sequence is CASSEFWGTGRLNTEAFF. In DNA, the CDR3 is TGTGCCAGCAGTGAGTTTTGGGGGACAGGAAGGTTGAACACTGAAGCTTTCTTT.

CDR3 in amino acids: CASGLTWDGRTGANVLTF. The CDR3 coding sequence is TGTGCTAGTGGTTTGACCTGGGACGGTCGGACCGGGGCCAACGTCCTGACTTTC. The V gene is TRBV12-5, the J gene TRBJ2-6, with D tentatively TRBD1 or TRBD2 (5 bases each). There are 18 residues in the CDR3. CDR1 and CDR2 (germline): LGHNT, FRNRAP. V lost 2 bases and J lost 4, with 18 bases in between.